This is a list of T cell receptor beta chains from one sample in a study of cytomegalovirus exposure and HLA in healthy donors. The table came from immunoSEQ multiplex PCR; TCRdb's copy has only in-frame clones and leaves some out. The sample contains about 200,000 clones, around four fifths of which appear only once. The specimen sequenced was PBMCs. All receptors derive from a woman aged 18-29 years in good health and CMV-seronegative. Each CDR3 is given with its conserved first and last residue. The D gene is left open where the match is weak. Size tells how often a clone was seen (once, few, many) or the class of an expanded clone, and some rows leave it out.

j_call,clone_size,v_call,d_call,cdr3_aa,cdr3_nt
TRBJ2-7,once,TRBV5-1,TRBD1,CASSLAPTGGSTNEQYF,TGCGCCAGCAGCTTGGCCCCGACAGGGGGCTCGACCAACGAGCAGTACTTC
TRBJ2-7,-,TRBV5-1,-,CASSLVQGANEQYF,TGCGCCAGCAGCTTGGTACAGGGAGCCAACGAGCAGTACTTC
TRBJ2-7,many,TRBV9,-,CASSVDAEAYEQYF,TGTGCCAGCAGCGTAGACGCCGAGGCCTACGAGCAGTACTTC
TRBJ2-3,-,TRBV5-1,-,CASSLGTGLSTDTQYF,TGCGCCAGCAGCCTAGGGACTGGTTTGAGCACAGATACGCAGTATTTT
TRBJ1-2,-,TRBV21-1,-,CASSFWARGYTF,TGTGCCAGCAGCTTCTGGGCCCGCGGCTACACCTTC
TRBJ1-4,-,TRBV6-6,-,CASRGNEKLFF,TGTGCCAGCAGGGGGAATGAAAAACTGTTTTTT
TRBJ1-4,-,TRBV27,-,CASMQAGGKLFF,TGTGCCAGCATGCAGGCGGGGGGAAAACTGTTTTTT
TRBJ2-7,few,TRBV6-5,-,CASRGGAVPGEQYF,TGTGCCAGCAGGGGGGGCGCGGTGCCAGGGGAGCAGTACTTC
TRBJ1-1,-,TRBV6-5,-,CASSWTLGNTEAFF,TGTGCCAGCAGCTGGACACTGGGGAACACTGAAGCTTTCTTT
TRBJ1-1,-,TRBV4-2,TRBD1,CASSQAQGARTEAFF,TGTGCCAGCAGCCAAGCACAGGGGGCGCGAACTGAAGCTTTCTTT